This TCR beta chain emerged from a study of blood T cells in healthy people across ages. Study-level points and caveats: One million T cells yielded diversity estimates that were considered underestimates.

It was with a sample-barcoded 5' primer and a J-beta primer mix that a second PCR of roughly 7 to 12 cycles was run. Tagging of each cDNA molecule was performed by a template-switch adaptor with 12 random nucleotides. Via MiXCR, TCRdb re-called the 5' RACE reads, giving one row per CDR3 protein. The sample holds roughly 680,000 distinct CDR3 sequences, roughly half seen once. Whenever a sample was processed, at least 6 million PBMCs were isolated. This clonotype was picked up many times. Its antigen remains unidentified. The CDR3 is 17 residues long. V shed 2 bases and J shed 2 bases, with 13 bases lying between them. Looked up from germline, CDR1 is SGHTA and CDR2 is FQGNSA.

This clonotype was sampled from a woman of 80 years or more in good health. The sample was blood. The chain joins TRBV7-2 to TRBJ2-6, with no clear D. CDR3 region: CASSLTLVSPGANVLTF. The CDR3 DNA reads TGTGCCAGCAGCTTAACATTAGTGAGCCCTGGGGCCAACGTCCTGACTTTC.